Listed below are T cell receptor beta chains from one sample, sequenced in a study of identical twins. In TCRdb, the 5' RACE reads were re-called with MiXCR into one record per CDR3 protein. The table includes some 1,700,000 distinct CDR3 sequences, 32% detected once. Sample: cord blood. These receptors were taken from a newborn girl in good health. Each CDR3 is given with its conserved first and last residue. The order of the fields is clone size, D gene, V gene, J gene, CDR3 protein, CDR3 DNA. A D gene is named only where the DNA matches it firmly. The size of a clone is reported for some rows only, either as once, few or many, or as a class for expanded clones.

clone size: NA; D gene: NA; V gene: TRBV6-1; J gene: TRBJ1-1; CDR3 protein: CASGRLTEAFF; CDR3 DNA: TGTGCCAGCGGAAGACTCACTGAAGCTTTCTTT
clone size: few; D gene: NA; V gene: TRBV2; J gene: TRBJ1-4; CDR3 protein: CASIRGLDEKLFF; CDR3 DNA: TGTGCCAGCATACGGGGGCTGGATGAAAAACTGTTTTTT
clone size: NA; D gene: NA; V gene: TRBV9; J gene: TRBJ2-3; CDR3 protein: CASSVAWGDTQYF; CDR3 DNA: TGTGCCAGCAGCGTAGCTTGGGGAGATACGCAGTATTTT
clone size: few; D gene: NA; V gene: TRBV6-1; J gene: TRBJ1-1; CDR3 protein: CASSESRPMNTEAFF; CDR3 DNA: TGTGCCAGCAGTGAGTCCAGGCCAATGAACACTGAAGCTTTCTTT
clone size: NA; D gene: NA; V gene: TRBV7-2; J gene: TRBJ1-4; CDR3 protein: CASSLQTENEKLFF; CDR3 DNA: TGTGCCAGCAGCTTACAGACAGAGAATGAAAAACTGTTTTTT
clone size: NA; D gene: NA; V gene: TRBV6-5; J gene: TRBJ1-5; CDR3 protein: CASSSWDSNQPQHF; CDR3 DNA: TGTGCCAGCAGTTCATGGGACAGCAATCAGCCCCAGCATTTT
clone size: NA; D gene: TRBD1; V gene: TRBV6-5; J gene: TRBJ1-1; CDR3 protein: CASSGLRGQNTEAFF; CDR3 DNA: TGTGCCAGCAGTGGACTTAGGGGGCAGAACACTGAAGCTTTCTTT
clone size: few; D gene: NA; V gene: TRBV20-1; J gene: TRBJ2-7; CDR3 protein: CSATLPYEQYF; CDR3 DNA: TGCAGTGCGACCTTACCGTACGAGCAGTACTTC
clone size: few; D gene: NA; V gene: TRBV4-1; J gene: TRBJ2-5; CDR3 protein: CASSQEFLALLQETQYF; CDR3 DNA: TGCGCCAGCAGCCAAGAATTTCTAGCTCTCCTCCAAGAGACCCAGTACTTC
clone size: NA; D gene: TRBD1; V gene: TRBV19; J gene: TRBJ1-6; CDR3 protein: CASSIPGQGSPLHF; CDR3 DNA: TGTGCCAGTAGTATTCCCGGACAGGGATCACCCCTCCACTTT
clone size: few; D gene: TRBD1; V gene: TRBV20-1; J gene: TRBJ1-1; CDR3 protein: CSEQTGGLNTEAFF; CDR3 DNA: TGCAGTGAACAGACAGGGGGCTTGAACACTGAAGCTTTCTTT
clone size: NA; D gene: TRBD2; V gene: TRBV7-2; J gene: TRBJ2-3; CDR3 protein: CASSLSQWRGNPSTDTQYF; CDR3 DNA: TGTGCCAGCAGCTTATCCCAGTGGCGGGGGAACCCTAGCACAGATACGCAGTATTTT
clone size: NA; D gene: NA; V gene: TRBV6-5; J gene: TRBJ1-6; CDR3 protein: CASSYRWNNSPLHF; CDR3 DNA: TGTGCCAGCAGTTACAGGTGGAATAATTCACCCCTCCACTTT
clone size: few; D gene: TRBD1; V gene: TRBV5-1; J gene: TRBJ2-3; CDR3 protein: CASRGDRELDTQYF; CDR3 DNA: TGCGCCAGCAGAGGGGACAGGGAACTTGATACGCAGTATTTT
clone size: few; D gene: TRBD2; V gene: TRBV10-3; J gene: TRBJ2-1; CDR3 protein: CAISDQYYGLAASYNEQFF; CDR3 DNA: TGTGCCATCAGTGATCAATATTACGGACTAGCGGCGTCCTACAATGAGCAGTTCTTC
clone size: few; D gene: TRBD1; V gene: TRBV20-1; J gene: TRBJ1-6; CDR3 protein: CSAHGQVNSPLHF; CDR3 DNA: TGCAGTGCCCACGGACAGGTTAATTCACCCCTCCACTTT
clone size: few; D gene: NA; V gene: TRBV20-1; J gene: TRBJ2-3; CDR3 protein: CSARVGGPTDTQYF; CDR3 DNA: TGCAGTGCTAGAGTCGGGGGACCCACAGATACGCAGTATTTT
clone size: few; D gene: TRBD2; V gene: TRBV28; J gene: TRBJ2-1; CDR3 protein: CASSPRLTSGLYNEQFF; CDR3 DNA: TGTGCCAGCAGTCCACGACTGACTAGCGGGCTCTACAATGAGCAGTTCTTC
clone size: few; D gene: NA; V gene: TRBV20-1; J gene: TRBJ2-7; CDR3 protein: CSARDWAQGEQYF; CDR3 DNA: TGCAGTGCTAGAGATTGGGCACAAGGCGAGCAGTACTTC
clone size: NA; D gene: TRBD2; V gene: TRBV9; J gene: TRBJ2-1; CDR3 protein: CASSVAPPSGDYNEQFF; CDR3 DNA: TGTGCCAGCAGCGTAGCCCCACCTAGCGGGGACTACAATGAGCAGTTCTTC
clone size: NA; D gene: TRBD1; V gene: TRBV6-1; J gene: TRBJ1-5; CDR3 protein: CASRAGTGDNQPQHF; CDR3 DNA: TGTGCCAGCAGGGCCGGGACAGGGGACAATCAGCCCCAGCATTTT
clone size: NA; D gene: NA; V gene: TRBV12-3/TRBV12-4; J gene: TRBJ2-1; CDR3 protein: CASGFGPRYNEQFF; CDR3 DNA: TGTGCCAGCGGTTTTGGCCCGAGGTACAATGAGCAGTTCTTC
clone size: NA; D gene: NA; V gene: TRBV19; J gene: TRBJ2-1; CDR3 protein: CASSTLGRNEQFF; CDR3 DNA: TGTGCCAGTAGTACCTTGGGGCGCAATGAGCAGTTCTTC